This TCR beta chain was identified in a study of cytotoxic CD8 clonotypes in ibrutinib-treated CLL. Study-level information: Timing of response sample collection was a median roughly twelve months after treatment start, with a range of 6 to 36. Productive templates averaged approximately 260,000 per sample, and productive rearrangements around 92,000.

About 2 micrograms of genomic DNA came from cryopreserved PBMCs for TCR beta libraries. Data came from immunoSEQ multiplex PCR; TCRdb stores just in-frame clones and leaves some out. This table holds approximately 12,000 clones, approximately 65% found once. Germline V gives CDR1 SGHTA, CDR2 FQGNSA. The V end lost 6 bases, the J end lost 4 bases, and 12 bases lay between the germline ends. The CDR3 has 13 amino acids. Sequencing used PBMCs, obtained before ibrutinib treatment. The rearrangement joins TRBV7-2 to TRBJ2-5; D gene uncertain. The origin of this receptor is a human donor with chronic lymphocytic leukemia. This CDR3 is CASSRTAGETQYF. CDR3 coding DNA: TGTGCCAGCAGTCGTACGGCCGGAGAGACCCAGTACTTC. The whole variable domain, remainder taken from reference TRBV7-2 and TRBJ2-5, is GAGVSQSPSNKVTEKGKDVELRCDPISGHTALYWYRQSLGQGLEFLIYFQGNSAPDKSGLPSDRFSAERTGGSVSTLTIQRTQQEDSAVYLCASSRTAGETQYFGPGTRLLVL.